This T cell receptor beta chain was sequenced during a study of T-cell reconstitution after alpha-beta-depleted transplantation in children. Broader study findings: Recipient T cells and thymic progenitors that survived were the source of the high TCRbeta diversity seen at day 60 in some patients.

This clonotype was counted between two and nine times. Its antigen is not identified. Construction of the TCRbeta library involved unique molecular identifiers. TCRdb fed the PCR reads into MiXCR, producing one record per CDR3 protein. The data show about 460,000 distinct CDR3 sequences, with 10% seen just once and approximately 2% held by the top ten. V was shortened by 3 bases and J by 2 bases, with 2 bases between the two germline ends. The V gene's germline CDR1 is SGDLS and CDR2 YYNGEE. This CDR3 is 12 amino acids long. This sequence originates from a child aged 2 to 15 with inherited bone marrow failure, due to receive a stem cell transplant. V and J are TRBV9 and TRBJ2-2; D uncertain. Sequenced material: PBMCs, taken before TCRalphabeta/CD19-depleted stem cell transplant. CDR3: CASSANTGELFF. CDR3 sequence (DNA): TGTGCCAGCAGCGCCAACACCGGGGAGCTGTTTTTT.